This T cell receptor beta chain derives from a study of cytomegalovirus exposure and HLA in healthy donors. General study results and limits: Excluded were some V segments that proved indistinguishable, including TRBV6-2 and TRBV6-3.

Comment on this clone: Its specificity is unknown.

CDR1 SGHTA and CDR2 FQGNSA come from the germline V gene. The CDR3 runs 14 residues. V was cut by 0 bases and J by 0 bases, with 6 bases left in between. PCR involved 60 Vbeta and 13 Jbeta primers. The data were produced by immunoSEQ multiplex PCR, yet TCRdb's version contains in-frame clones alone and is incomplete. The data contain tens of thousands of clones, 85% to 90% of them seen just once; the ten biggest clones take up around 2.5%. Everyone who donated was a healthy bone marrow donor. This TCR was sampled from a man aged 18 to 30 in good health and CMV-seronegative. The rearrangement links TRBV7-2 to TRBJ2-7; D is unresolved. The sequenced sample consisted of PBMCs. The CDR3 sequence is CASSLAPSSYEQYF. The CDR3 nucleotides are TGTGCCAGCAGCTTAGCCCCTAGCTCCTACGAGCAGTACTTC.